This record concerns one T cell receptor (beta chain) sequence. Its cognate antigen has yet to be identified. Qualities for individual bases were not recorded, and no much larger clone is one base off. Libraries came from the immunoSEQ multiplex PCR assay. For the multiplex PCR, a mixture combining 60 forward primers for TCR Vbeta segments and 13 reverse primers for TCR Jbeta segments was used. Amplification of the CDR3 region of rearranged TCR beta genes was performed with a multiplex PCR assay on genomic DNA. Amplified TCR beta libraries were sequenced as 87-base-pair reads on the Illumina HiSeq System. The original pipeline was this. A later analysis counted approximately 74 million unique TCR beta chains across the roughly 700 repertoires, and around 9.9 million of these chains were shared by at least two donors. To remove PCR and sequencing errors, raw reads were error-corrected and collapsed into unique sequences using a nearest-neighbor algorithm that merged closely related sequences. CDR3 sequences were aligned to IMGT reference sequences to assign V, D and J gene segments. For a sequence to be retained, at least a six-nucleotide match to both a V gene segment and a J gene segment was required. Rearrangements were called productive when the CDR3 lacked stop codons and stayed in frame with V and J; all others were non-productive. Following IMGT convention, CDR3 was defined as the stretch from the second conserved V-encoded cysteine up to the conserved J-encoded phenylalanine. Sequences without an unambiguous match to a single V gene segment were excluded from the earlier analysis of 500 to 700 of the donors. In an earlier analysis of 450 to 700 of the donors, V segments were called functional above 56.7% productive rearrangements and were called segregating when the between-donor standard deviation exceeded 5%. A statistical classification framework was built for diagnosing cytomegalovirus status from the catalog of TCR beta chain sequences. V and J gene assignment, in a later analysis, came from comparing TCR nucleotide sequences with IMGT/GENE-DB human TR gene sequences. Using the TCRdist pipeline, a later analysis assigned CDR3 sequences along with most-parsimonious VDJ recombination scenarios. In a later analysis, each TCR beta chain was defined by its CDR3 amino acid sequence together with its V-gene family, and reads lacking a unique V-gene family were excluded. In a later analysis, around 600 highly shared, low-generation-probability nucleotide sequences were removed to address suspected cross-contamination and a sequencing artifact. A later analysis calculated a clonal expansion index for each public chain from normalized within-repertoire ranks of inferred template counts. In a later analysis, generation probabilities were computed using a VDJ recombination model fitted to out-of-frame rearrangements, and the results were checked against IGoR. In a later analysis, TCR-TCR, TCR-HLA and TCR-CMV co-occurrence was scored with hypergeometric tests, and a repertoire-size bias correction was applied to TCR pairs. False discovery rates were estimated in a later analysis by permuting HLA or CMV assignments 20 times. A later analysis grouped co-occurring TCRs with DBSCAN, adding TCRdist sequence similarity when clustering within HLA-allele-positive subsets. Co-occurrence clustering excluded repertoires with fewer than 30,000 or more than 120,000 public chains, plus five with anomalous nucleotide sharing. As stored in TCRdb, this immuneACCESS dataset retains in-frame rearrangements with V and J assigned. A fraction of the clones does not appear; measured against another copy, unresolved V genes explain less than half of the discrepancy, and the remainder lacks a known reason. V, J and clone size were drawn from that table, and D and trimming were deduced from the DNA. The sample records around 150,000 clones, 65% to 70% of which are singletons. The ten largest clones add up to about 10% of the sample.

The cohort was made up of several hundred healthy bone marrow donors. All cohort members were sampled while nominally healthy, although unrecorded immune exposures were likely present. The donor was CMV seropositive and belonged to the group of 250 to 300 seropositive cohort members. Each donor provided a peripheral blood sample, and peripheral blood mononuclear cells were used for TCR beta sequencing. The Qiagen DNeasy Blood Extraction Kit was used to extract genomic DNA from the blood cell samples. This record belongs to a study of cytomegalovirus exposure and HLA in healthy donors (dated by TCRdb to 2017 to 2019). About the investigation overall: According to an earlier analysis of 550 to 700 of the donors, about 190 million T cells yielded 100 million or so unique TCR beta sequences and 276 Gb of sequence data. Genome-wide SNP genotypes for about 65% of the 666 donors were used in a later genetic analysis, which treated that subset as a discovery cohort. To study patterns of TCR occurrence, a later analysis re-analyzed previously published TCR beta repertoires from hundreds of donors and added high-resolution HLA genotyping. Both class I and class II loci were covered by HLA typing, at four-digit resolution. The study aimed to test whether cataloging public T cell receptors could reveal signatures of past pathogen exposure. An early release covering roughly 600 HLA-typed donors comprised around 300 gigabases of sequencing data and approximately 85 million unique TCR sequences. Using immunosequencing, the study profiled T cell repertoires from some 670 subjects and related those repertoires to cytomegalovirus serostatus. Along with the approximately 700-subject first cohort, a separate validation cohort of over 90 different subjects was used. Five DR-DQ haplotypes were treated as single units for association and clustering because of strong linkage in the cohort. Donor age, sex, ethnicity and CMV serostatus were compiled together with the repertoire data. In an earlier analysis of several hundred of the donors, high-throughput TCR beta sequencing was used to judge whether each TCR beta V gene segment behaved as functional or pseudogenic. The later analysis used no new phenotypic data to find candidate immune exposures, relying instead on TCR beta sequences and their occurrence across donors. On average, around 240,000 unique TCR beta nucleotide sequences were sequenced per donor among some 420 genotyped donors of the cohort, with 15% to 20% of those sequences being non-productive. All discovery cohort repertoires had been generated using a single sequencing platform. The study combined high-throughput TCR immunosequencing, statistical association of individual TCRs with disease status, and machine learning to predict cytomegalovirus infection status. The number of typed donors differed by locus: about 620-640 for A, B, C, DRB1 and DQB1; some 500 for DQA1; some 590 for DPA1; and some 470 for DPB1. Of the 300 to 500 genotyped donors, roughly 76% were placed in the genetic ancestry cluster associated with self-reported Caucasian donors. Overall results and qualifications from the work: At a false discovery rate of 0.05, a later analysis linked some 18,000 TCR beta sequences to specific HLA alleles. Because the 87-base-pair reads could not distinguish some IMGT-functional V segments, including TRBV6-2 and TRBV6-3, those segments were excluded. While some public TCRs were present in many individuals, most TCR sequences turned up only very rarely across donors. A further reported finding was that TCR beta sequences accurately predicted the HLA-A and HLA-B alleles for most subjects in the first cohort. The classifier was reported to diagnose cytomegalovirus status with high specificity and sensitivity in both the original cohort and the validation cohort. It was suggested by the authors that the approach could potentially be generalized to other disease states and immunological phenotypes. Assigning TCR associations to individual alleles was difficult when HLA alleles, especially DR and DQ, strongly co-occurred. The study gave a list of under 200 TCR beta chains associated with cytomegalovirus. Roughly uniform sequencing depth across donors was assumed in presence/absence analyses, although this assumption may not hold. In a later analysis, HLA-associated TCR beta chains showed more clonal expansion and lower generation probabilities than non-associated chains that were equally common. In a later genetic analysis, a missense DCLRE1C variant was associated with V-gene and J-gene trimming of TCR beta chains, and the association was replicated in an independent cohort. Because some donors lacked HLA typing at each locus, the association tests relied only on the typed subset. Most CMV-associated TCR beta chains appeared to be HLA-restricted in a later analysis, and the HLA associations seemed to be driven largely by CMV exposure. In vitro tests confirmed that three of the cytomegalovirus-associated TCR beta chains recognize cytomegalovirus antigens. According to a later analysis, TCR association rates differed among HLA loci, with DRB1 alleles showing the most associated TCRs and HLA-C alleles showing the fewest. The only immune exposure information available for the cohort was CMV serostatus. The earlier analysis of 587 of the donors excluded seventeen rarely observed V segments, including chromosome 9 orphons, because counts were too low. Only TCR beta chains were sequenced in this cohort, and the absence of alpha or paired-chain data limited detectable features. A cluster of highly shared sequence variants was judged likely to be a technical artifact of the sequencing pipeline. According to a later genetic analysis, donors in an Asian-associated ancestry cluster had fewer N-insertions in productive TCRs than the approximately 670-donor mean. A later analysis reported that several top co-occurrence clusters appeared linked to parvovirus B19, influenza, CMV and Epstein-Barr virus. Correlated functional status among segregating V segments might reflect linkage disequilibrium, but an unknown experimental factor could not be ruled out. In an earlier analysis of about 600 of the donors, most TCR beta V segments appeared in productive rearrangements about 87% or about 30% of the time, broadly matching IMGT annotations.

Taken from cysteine to phenylalanine, the CDR3 has 15 residues. Just the 45-base CDR3 DNA is kept, in frame starting at base 1. Sequenced: PBMCs. The chain is made from TRBV21-1 and TRBJ2-1; the table calls TRBD2, which could not be checked here. TRBV21-1 is given as a pseudogene. The TCR sequence derives from a man younger than 45 in good health and CMV-seropositive. The sequenced DNA: TGTGCCAGGCCGCCGCGGGGAGACTTGAGCAATGAGCAGTTCTTC. The encoded protein is CARPPRGDLSNEQFF.